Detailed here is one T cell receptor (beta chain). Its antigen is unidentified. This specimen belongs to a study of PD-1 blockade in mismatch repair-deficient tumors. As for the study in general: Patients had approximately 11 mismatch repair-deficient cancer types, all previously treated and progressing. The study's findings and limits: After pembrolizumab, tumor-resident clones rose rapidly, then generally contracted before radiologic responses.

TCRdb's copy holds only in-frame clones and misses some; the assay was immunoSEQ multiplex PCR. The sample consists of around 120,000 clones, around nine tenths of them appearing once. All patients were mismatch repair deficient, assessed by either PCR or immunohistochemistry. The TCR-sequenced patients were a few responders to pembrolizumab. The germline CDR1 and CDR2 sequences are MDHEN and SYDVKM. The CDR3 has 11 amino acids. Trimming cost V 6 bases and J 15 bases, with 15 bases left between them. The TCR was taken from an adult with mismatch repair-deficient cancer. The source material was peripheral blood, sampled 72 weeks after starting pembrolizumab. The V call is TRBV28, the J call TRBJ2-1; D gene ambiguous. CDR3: CASRDGPSPFF. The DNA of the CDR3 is TGTGCCAGCAGGGACGGGCCCTCTCCGTTCTTC.